Sequencing of this T cell receptor beta chain was carried out in a study of OX40 agonist ivuxolimab in advanced cancers. Turning to the study itself: A diagnosis of hepatocellular carcinoma, melanoma, renal cell or head and neck cancer was present in dose-escalation patients.

As concerns this clone: Its specificity is not known.

Study-level points and caveats: With doses of 0.1 to 3.0 mg/kg, CD4+ and CD8+ blood T cells had undergone clonal expansion by week 6.

Assay used: immunoSEQ multiplex PCR; TCRdb lists only in-frame clones, some missing. The table lists 50,000 to 85,000 clones, 75% to 90% of them singletons. The starting material was CD4+ or CD8+ T cells sorted from blood, obtained in a trial of the OX40 agonist ivuxolimab. This clonotype was sampled from an adult with an advanced solid tumor such as melanoma, head and neck, liver or kidney cancer.

CDR3 DNA sequence: TGTGCCAGCAGCAGGGGACTAGCGGGCCCTCCGACCGGGGAGCTGTTTTTT. Translating gives CASSRGLAGPPTGELFF. V usage is TRBV7-9 and J usage is TRBJ2-2, with 12 bases fitting TRBD2. CDR3 length: 17 amino acids. Germline V gene lookup returns CDR1 SEHNR and CDR2 FQNEAQ (reference sequence). V lost 5 bases and J lost 5; bases outside the gene matches: 9.